The 5 T cell receptor beta chains in this list originate from one sample, sequenced in a study of blood T cell repertoires in COVID-19. Clones were read by immunoSEQ multiplex PCR, and TCRdb kept only the in-frame ones, dropping some. Of 150,000 to 200,000 clones listed, roughly nine tenths were seen once; the top ten hold about 0.95%. The sequenced sample was peripheral blood. The receptors were gathered from a man between 18 and 35 years old with acute or convalescent COVID-19.

Turning to this clone: Different DNA sequences within this sample yield the same CDR3. V usage is TRBV2 and J usage is TRBJ1-2; a weak D match, TRBD1 (5 bases). The length of the CDR3 is 15 residues. The V gene's germline CDR1 is SNHLY and CDR2 FYNNEI. V lost 3 bases and J lost 4, with 15 bases in between. The CDR3 region has the DNA TGTGCCAGCAGTGAGGGCTGGGGGGGGTCCTATGGCTACACCTTC. It codes for CASSEGWGGSYGYTF.

The genes are TRBV15 and TRBJ1-1, with D uncertain. V was clipped by 1 base and J by 2 bases, with 11 bases between them. Germline CDR1 is LNHNV and CDR2 is YYDKDF (reference sequence). The CDR3 extends over 15 amino acids. In DNA form, the CDR3 reads TGTGCCACCAGCAGAGTAATGGCGGGTAACACTGAAGCTTTCTTT. As protein: CATSRVMAGNTEAFF.

This rearrangement joins TRBV15 to TRBJ1-4; weak D call: TRBD1 (5 bases). Looked up from germline, CDR1 is LNHNV and CDR2 is YYDKDF (reference sequence). The CDR3 runs 15 residues. The V and J ends lost 0 bases and 8 bases respectively, with 13 bases between them. Here the CDR3 reads CATSRDGQGSEKLFF. The DNA of the CDR3 is TGTGCCACCAGCAGAGATGGTCAGGGATCGGAAAAACTGTTTTTT.

This chain joins TRBV29-1 and TRBJ1-2, with D tentatively TRBD1 (6 bases). Germline CDR1 SQVTM, CDR2 ANQGSEA. The CDR3 extends over 14 amino acids. The V end was cut by 6 bases, the J end by 6 bases, with 20 bases between. CDR3 protein: CSVDHGQPGNGYTF. The CDR3, as DNA: TGCAGCGTAGACCATGGACAGCCGGGAAATGGCTACACCTTC.

The J gene is TRBJ2-5, the V gene TRBV20-1, with no clear D. The germline V and J ends were trimmed by 4 bases and 5 bases, with 8 bases remaining between them. There are 11 residues in the CDR3. Per germline, CDR1 DFQATT and CDR2 SNEGSKA (reference sequence). The DNA for the CDR3 is TGCAGTGCTAAATACGGGGAGACCCAGTACTTC. Encoded protein: CSAKYGETQYF.